These T cell receptor beta chains were read from a single sample in a study of blood T cell repertoires in COVID-19. Assay: immunoSEQ multiplex PCR; the TCRdb copy retains only in-frame clones and omits some. Among over 200,000 clones listed, 70% to 90% were seen once. The sequenced material came from PBMCs or T cells enriched from blood (not recorded which). The receptors stem from a man younger than 35 who had recovered from COVID-19. The CDR3 runs from the conserved cysteine through the conserved F or W. A D gene is named only where the DNA matches it firmly. Part of the rows lack a size; the others show once, few, many or a class for expanded clones.

size	D	V	J	DNA	CDR3
-	TRBD2	TRBV6-2/TRBV6-3	TRBJ2-5	TGTGCCAGCAGCTGGGTTTTGGCGGCGACGACTAGCGGGAGCGGACAAGAGACCCAGTACTTC	CASSWVLAATTSGSGQETQYF
-	TRBD1	TRBV3-1/TRBV3-2	TRBJ1-2	TGTGCCAGCAGCCCTGATACAGGGGTTTATGGCTACACCTTC	CASSPDTGVYGYTF
once	-	TRBV5-1	TRBJ1-3	TGCGCCAGCAGCCCAACAGGAAACTCTGGAAACACCATATATTTT	CASSPTGNSGNTIYF
-	-	TRBV29-1	TRBJ2-7	TGCAGCGCTGGGATGTTGGGGCAGGCAAAGGGCCGTTACGAGCAGTACTTC	CSAGMLGQAKGRYEQYF
-	TRBD1	TRBV2	TRBJ2-5	TGTGCCAGCGTTATCGGGACAGGGATGGGGGAGACCCAGTACTTC	CASVIGTGMGETQYF
-	TRBD1	TRBV5-8	TRBJ2-7	TGTGCCAGCCCCTCTTACAGGGGATCTTCCTACGAGCAGTACTTC	CASPSYRGSSYEQYF
-	TRBD1	TRBV25-1	TRBJ1-1	TGTGCCAGCAGTGAATTTCAGGGACAGCCGAACACTGAAGCTTTCTTT	CASSEFQGQPNTEAFF
few	TRBD1	TRBV15	TRBJ1-5	TGTGCCACCAGCAGAGCCCGGGACAGAAGCAATCAGCCCCAGCATTTT	CATSRARDRSNQPQHF
few	TRBD1	TRBV11-3	TRBJ2-1	TGTGCCAGCAGCTTAGAACAGGGGGGTTACAATGAGCAGTTCTTC	CASSLEQGGYNEQFF
once	-	TRBV3-1/TRBV3-2	TRBJ1-2	TGTGCCAGCAGCCAAGATGGGGCAGTTCTAAGCTACACCTTC	CASSQDGAVLSYTF
-	-	TRBV30	TRBJ1-5	TGTGCCTGGAGCATTGGTACGGGTCAGCCCCAGCATTTT	CAWSIGTGQPQHF
-	-	TRBV5-1	TRBJ2-4	TGCGCCAGCAGCTTTCTTTCGAACATTCAGTACTTC	CASSFLSNIQYF
-	TRBD1	TRBV19	TRBJ1-4	TGTGCCAGTACCCCAATGGGGGGACAGTTAATCCGGAATGAAAAACTGTTTTTT	CASTPMGGQLIRNEKLFF
-	-	TRBV18	TRBJ2-7	TGTGCCAGCTCAACCCCTCAGGGAACCCACGAGCAGTACTTC	CASSTPQGTHEQYF
-	TRBD1	TRBV5-1	TRBJ1-4	TGCGCCAGCAGCTACCAGGGGGCCGCAACTAATGAAAAACTGTTTTTT	CASSYQGAATNEKLFF
-	-	TRBV9	TRBJ2-1	TGTGCCAGCAGCACTAACGGGGGCTCCTACAATGAGCAGTTCTTC	CASSTNGGSYNEQFF
-	-	TRBV6-5	TRBJ2-2	TGTGCCAGCAGTTCTCAGGTTTTGAACACCGGGGAGCTGTTTTTT	CASSSQVLNTGELFF
-	TRBD1	TRBV7-2	TRBJ1-2	TGTGCCAGCAGCCGCGGACAGGGTCCCAGCTATGGCTACACCTTC	CASSRGQGPSYGYTF
-	TRBD1	TRBV11-2	TRBJ1-1	TGTGCCAGCAGCGTATACAGGGGGCATGGATTGGAAGCTTTCTTT	CASSVYRGHGLEAFF
-	-	TRBV19	TRBJ2-7	TGTGCCAGTGGAACAGGGTACGAGCAGTACTTC	CASGTGYEQYF
-	TRBD2	TRBV5-1	TRBJ2-3	TGCGCCAGCAGCGGCGGGACTAGCGGTAGCACAGATACGCAGTATTTT	CASSGGTSGSTDTQYF
-	TRBD1	TRBV7-8	TRBJ2-7	TGTGCCAGCAGCCTCGGGACAGGGAGGCCTCTATTC	CASSLGTGRPLF
few	TRBD1	TRBV19	TRBJ1-2	TGTGCCAGTAGGACAGGGGGCCTGGGCTACACCTTC	CASRTGGLGYTF
-	TRBD1	TRBV28	TRBJ1-4	TGTGCCAGCAGTTCAGACACTTCCCCCCGGGACAGGGACCGGAGGGGGGAAAAACTGTTTTTT	CASSSDTSPRDRDRRGEKLFF
-	-	TRBV18	TRBJ2-7	TGTGCCAGCTCACAACAGGGGCAGCGGGTCCGAGAGCAGTACTTC	CASSQQGQRVREQYF
-	-	TRBV3-1/TRBV3-2	TRBJ1-5	TGTGCCAGCAGCCCGACAGTTAATAGCAATCAGCCCCAGCATTTT	CASSPTVNSNQPQHF
-	-	TRBV5-1	TRBJ2-7	TGCGCCAGCAGCTTGGAGACAGGCACGACCTACGAGCAGTACTTC	CASSLETGTTYEQYF
-	TRBD1	TRBV28	TRBJ2-7	TGTGCCAGCAGTTTCGGGGACAGGACGTCCTACGAGCAGTACTTC	CASSFGDRTSYEQYF
-	-	TRBV5-1	TRBJ2-1	TGCGCCAGCAACCAGATACCGACAGACAACAATGAGCAGTTCTTC	CASNQIPTDNNEQFF
-	TRBD2	TRBV4-1	TRBJ2-3	TGCGCCAGCAGCCGCACACTAGCGGGTGTTCCAGATACGCAGTATTTT	CASSRTLAGVPDTQYF
-	-	TRBV10-3	TRBJ2-1	TGTGCCATCCTTCTTCTAGCGTACCCCTACAATGAGCAGTTCTTC	CAILLLAYPYNEQFF
-	-	TRBV2	TRBJ2-7	TGTGCCAGCAGTGCCGCAGGGGCCTACGAGCAGTACTTC	CASSAAGAYEQYF
once	-	TRBV15	TRBJ1-5	TGTGCCACCAGCAGAGATGGGGGAGGGCAGCCCCAGCATTTT	CATSRDGGGQPQHF
-	-	TRBV19	TRBJ2-7	TGTGCCAGTAGTATAGATCTGGGCGACAGCTACGAGCAGTACTTC	CASSIDLGDSYEQYF
-	TRBD1	TRBV7-8	TRBJ2-2	TGTGCCAGCAGCTTATATTACAGGGGGACTTCCGGGGAGCTGTTTTTT	CASSLYYRGTSGELFF
-	TRBD1	TRBV5-1	TRBJ2-7	TGCGCCAGCAGCTCCGGACAGGCGGCTACCTACGAGCAGTACTTC	CASSSGQAATYEQYF
once	TRBD2	TRBV5-4	TRBJ2-3	TGTGTCGCCGGGACTAGGGGATATACGCAGTATTTT	CVAGTRGYTQYF
-	TRBD2	TRBV7-9	TRBJ2-7	TGTGCCAGCAGCTTAGACCGAGGACTAGCGGGATTCTACGAGCAGTACTTC	CASSLDRGLAGFYEQYF
-	TRBD1	TRBV30	TRBJ2-2	TGTGCCTGGAGTAGATCTCAGGGGGCGAACGGGGAGCTGTTTTTT	CAWSRSQGANGELFF
-	-	TRBV7-2	TRBJ2-2	TGTGCCAGCAGCCCAAACGGCGGGGAGCTGTTTTTT	CASSPNGGELFF
-	-	TRBV7-9	TRBJ2-7	TGTGCCAGCAGCCGTGCTAGAACCTACGAGCAGTACTTC	CASSRARTYEQYF
-	-	TRBV10-3	TRBJ2-7	TGTGCCATCAGTGCGGGGTACGAGCAGTACTTC	CAISAGYEQYF
-	TRBD2	TRBV10-2	TRBJ2-3	TGCGCCAGCAGTCAGGGACTAGCGGGGAACACAGATACGCAGTATTTT	CASSQGLAGNTDTQYF
-	-	TRBV15	TRBJ1-4	TGTGCCACCGAAAGGGGTCTAACCCCTAATGAAAAACTGTTTTTT	CATERGLTPNEKLFF
-	TRBD1	TRBV19	TRBJ2-3	TGTGCCAGTAGTATACCCCTCCAGGGGGCCGGCACAGATACGCAGTATTTT	CASSIPLQGAGTDTQYF
-	-	TRBV21-1	TRBJ1-5	TGTGCCAGCAGCACCCCTTTAGACAGGGGGGGAAATAGCAATCAGCCCCAGCATTTT	CASSTPLDRGGNSNQPQHF
-	TRBD2	TRBV6-4	TRBJ2-1	TGTGCCAGCAGTGAATCTAGCGGGGGGTCCAATGAGCAGTTCTTC	CASSESSGGSNEQFF
-	TRBD1	TRBV19	TRBJ2-5	TGTGCCAGTAGTACCGGGACAGGGCAAGAGACCCAGTACTTC	CASSTGTGQETQYF
once	-	TRBV6-1	TRBJ2-5	TGTGCCAGCAGTGATACGATACATTCGTCTCAAGAGACCCAGTACTTC	CASSDTIHSSQETQYF
few	-	TRBV7-2	TRBJ1-3	TGTGCCAGCAGTCCCCCGGCGGGTTCCTTTTCTGGAAACACCATATATTTT	CASSPPAGSFSGNTIYF
-	TRBD1	TRBV6-5	TRBJ2-5	TGTGCCAGCAGGCCCACAGGGGGCTTAGGTGAGACCCAGTACTTC	CASRPTGGLGETQYF
-	TRBD1	TRBV5-1	TRBJ1-2	TGCGCCAGCAGCTTGGCGCAGGGGGACGGCTACACCTTC	CASSLAQGDGYTF
-	-	TRBV19	TRBJ1-6	TGTGCCAGTAGTAGGGCGAGCTCCTATAATTCACCCCTCCACTTT	CASSRASSYNSPLHF
once	-	TRBV9	TRBJ2-6	TGTGCCAGCAGTGGTAACACTGGGGCCAACGTCCTGACTTTC	CASSGNTGANVLTF